A selection of T cell receptor beta chains follows, all from one sample in a study of T cells after posttransplantation cyclophosphamide. Profiled with immunoSEQ multiplex PCR; TCRdb holds only in-frame clones, not every one. The sample counts 40,000 to 45,000 clones, none seen once; the ten largest own approximately 2.2%. Material: PBMCs. These receptors all come from a middle-aged man in good health, CMV-negative, and a related stem cell transplant donor. Each CDR3 is given with its conserved first and last residue. Fields, in order: D gene, V gene, J gene, CDR3 protein. A D gene is named only where the DNA matches it firmly.

>TRBD1|TRBV6-5|TRBJ1-4
CASSYDPATGGEKLFF
>TRBD1|TRBV5-6|TRBJ2-6
CASSSITGGKGANVLTF
>TRBD1|TRBV6-5|TRBJ1-5
CASSPRDRLNQPQHF
>TRBD1|TRBV27|TRBJ1-1
CASQSGGTEAFF
>NA|TRBV29-1|TRBJ1-4
CSAQGGRGKLFF
>TRBD1|TRBV19|TRBJ2-3
CASGTGGTDTQYF
>NA|TRBV14|TRBJ2-3
CASSQDRFGSDTQYF
>NA|TRBV18|TRBJ1-4
CASSPQGTNEKLFF
>NA|TRBV5-6|TRBJ1-3
CASSSTVLSGNTIYF
>TRBD1|TRBV29-1|TRBJ1-1
CSAKGQGVSEAFF
>TRBD1|TRBV19|TRBJ1-5
CASSARQGLGQPQHF
>NA|TRBV6-5|TRBJ1-4
CASSYSGRVDEKLFF
>NA|TRBV6-4|TRBJ2-2
CASSDFHSGNRVGELFF
>NA|TRBV6-6|TRBJ2-2
CASSYPRRGPGELFF
>TRBD2|TRBV9|TRBJ2-1
CASSPTSGSDEQFF
>NA|TRBV11-3|TRBJ2-1
CASRTGNNEQFF
>TRBD1|TRBV18|TRBJ2-7
CASSPEQGLYEQYF
>TRBD2|TRBV5-6|TRBJ2-3
CASSFGGGLTDTQYF
>NA|TRBV9|TRBJ1-2
CASSVGGLYGYTF
>TRBD2|TRBV11-3|TRBJ2-1
CASSLGTSGSSYNEQFF
>NA|TRBV9|TRBJ2-3
CASSIRDTQYF
>NA|TRBV4-2|TRBJ1-6
CASSSQFPGGSYNSPLHF
>TRBD2|TRBV4-2|TRBJ2-5
CASSQAGGLAGEAETRYF
>TRBD2|TRBV19|TRBJ2-1
CASSIRPGASGNYNEQFF
>TRBD1|TRBV6-5|TRBJ1-5
CAVGDRADQPQHF
>TRBD2|TRBV6-1|TRBJ2-1
CASRGLADNEQFF